These 6 T cell receptor beta chains came from one sample sequenced in a study of spatial heterogeneity in lung cancer. MiXCR, run by TCRdb on the 5' RACE reads, gives a single entry per CDR3 protein. The table has about 39,000 distinct CDR3 sequences, under 7% seen once. Time point denoted: sample taken at primary tumor resection. Sequencing of whole RNA from tumor, nontumor lung or frozen PBMC involved no sorting. The sample was PBMCs, taken at surgery. The receptors stem from a male donor with early-stage non-small cell lung cancer.

This clonotype was counted ten times or more. As DNA, the CDR3 is TGTGCCAGCAGTTTGGGCCGAAACACTGAAGCTTTCTTT. Translating it yields CASSLGRNTEAFF. This chain uses TRBV12-3 or TRBV12-4 with TRBJ1-1, with no clear D. CDR3 size: 13 residues. V gave up 3 bases and J gave up 2 bases, with 7 bases separating them.

This clonotype was observed many times. The V and J genes are TRBV19 and TRBJ1-5, with TRBD1 matching over 7 bases. V lost 6 bases and J lost 6; bases outside the gene matches: 11. The CDR3 extends over 15 amino acids. Germline V gene sequence: CDR1 LNHDA, CDR2 SQIVND (reference sequence). The DNA for the CDR3 is TGTGCCAGTAGACTACAGGGGCAAGGAGGTCAGCCCCAGCATTTT. Translated: CASRLQGQGGQPQHF.

This clonotype was seen ten or more times. The chain is built from TRBV3-1 and TRBJ2-7, with a weak D call TRBD1 (6 bases). There are 14 residues in the CDR3. V was trimmed by 4 bases and J by 6 bases, leaving 16 bases between them. Germline V gene data show CDR1 as LGHDT and CDR2 as YNNKEL (reference sequence). Here the CDR3 reads CASSLFDQGFEQYF. The CDR3 bases are TGTGCCAGCAGCCTCTTCGACCAGGGGTTCGAGCAGTACTTC.

This clonotype appeared many times. This rearrangement joins TRBV18 to TRBJ2-5; D is undetermined. Germline CDR1 and CDR2: KGHSH and LQKENI. V gave up 1 base and J gave up 1 base, with 13 bases separating them. This CDR3 is built from 16 residues. The CDR3, as DNA: TGTGCCAGCTCACCACGAGTTGTTAACATCCAAGAGACCCAGTACTTC. Its protein is CASSPRVVNIQETQYF.

The sample holds many counts of this clonotype. V gene TRBV11-2 combines with J gene TRBJ2-2; TRBD1 matches 7 bases. The CDR3 has 18 amino acids. Germline CDR1 SGHAT, CDR2 FQNNGV. Trimming removed 1 base from V and 3 bases from J; junction bases left unmatched: 11. Written as DNA, the CDR3 is TGTGCCAGCAGCTTAGGGGACAGAAAGAAAAAGTACACCGGGGAGCTGTTTTTT. Amino acid sequence: CASSLGDRKKKYTGELFF.

In this sample, this clonotype turned up many times. The CDR3: CASGPVHGYTF. CDR3 bases: TGTGCCAGCGGGCCGGTGCACGGCTACACCTTC. V is TRBV3-1 and J is TRBJ1-2, with D uncertain. Deletions cut 8 bases from V and 8 bases from J, with 12 bases between. There are 11 residues in the CDR3. The germline V gene encodes CDR1 LGHDT and CDR2 YNNKEL (reference sequence).